Listed here are 18 T cell receptor beta chains from one sample, sequenced in a study of glioma-infiltrating T cells after dendritic cell vaccination. Described time point: after dendritic cell vaccination, including at tumor progression/relapse. Sequenced by immunoSEQ multiplex PCR; TCRdb stores in-frame clones only, minus some. The table records under 75,000 clones, 70% to 90% of them present only once. The sequences come from blood, collected after dendritic cell vaccination. These receptors all stem from a human donor with glioblastoma.

This clone has a single count. The chain carries TRBV18 and TRBJ2-5; TRBD2 matches at 9 bases. Germline V lookup: CDR1 KGHSH, CDR2 LQKENI. The CDR3 runs 16 residues. The ends lost 3 bases at V and 2 bases at J; junction bases unmatched: 7. The DNA for the CDR3 is TGTGCCAGCTCACCGAGAGCGGGGGGACTACAAGAGACCCAGTACTTC. This translates into CASSPRAGGLQETQYF.

Only a few counts were recorded for this clone. The chain couples TRBV11-2 to TRBJ2-7, with 7 positions matching TRBD1. CDR1 is SGHAT and CDR2 is FQNNGV in the germline V gene. CDR3 length: 13 residues. Trimming took 5 bases from V and 7 from J; bases not matched to a gene: 8. CDR3 nucleotides: TGTGCCAGCAGCCAGGGGGAAGCGAGAGAGCAGTACTTC. This gives the protein CASSQGEAREQYF. Complete variable domain (other parts from reference TRBV11-2 and TRBJ2-7): EAGVAQSPRYKIIEKRQSVAFWCNPISGHATLYWYQQILGQGPKLLIQFQNNGVVDDSQLPKDRFSAERLKGVDSTLKIQPAKLEDSAVYLCASSQGEAREQYFGPGTRLTVT.

The rearrangement uses TRBV9 and TRBJ2-3; 7 nucleotides match TRBD2. The junction had 11 bases not matched to a gene; V was cut back by 0 bases and J by 4 bases. CDR1 and CDR2 from the germline V gene are SGDLS and YYNGEE. The CDR3 consists of 17 residues. CDR3 sequence reads: CASSVGVPGGGADTQYF. The CDR3 nucleotides read TGTGCCAGCAGCGTAGGGGTTCCGGGGGGAGGGGCAGATACGCAGTATTTT.

This rearrangement joins TRBV11-3 to TRBJ2-7, with 7 nucleotides matching TRBD1. V lost 7 bases, J lost 1 base, and 4 bases stayed unmatched. The CDR3 is made up of 13 amino acids. Germline V gives CDR1 SGHNT, CDR2 YENEEA. DNA of the CDR3: TGTGCCAGCAAGAAGGGGGCATCCTACGAGCAGTACTTC. Protein product: CASKKGASYEQYF.

This sequence joins TRBV2 and TRBJ2-7; TRBD1 matches 9 bases. The germline V gene encodes CDR1 SNHLY and CDR2 FYNNEI. This CDR3 is built from 14 residues. V lost 8 bases and J lost 1; bases outside the gene matches: 6. Here the CDR3 DNA reads TGTGCCAGCCTGGGGGGGACAGGGTCCTACGAGCAGTACTTC. Its protein is CASLGGTGSYEQYF.

This chain joins TRBV19 and TRBJ1-5; D might be TRBD1 (5 bases). The V gene's germline CDR1 is LNHDA and CDR2 SQIVND (reference sequence). The CDR3 sequence is 17 residues long. V gave up 1 base and J gave up 0 bases, with 13 bases separating them. DNA for the CDR3: TGTGCCAGTAGTATAGTGTCGGGGGAGTATAGCAATCAGCCCCAGCATTTT. Translating gives CASSIVSGEYSNQPQHF.

The V and J genes are TRBV5-1 and TRBJ2-3; D remains ambiguous. The V and J ends lost 0 bases and 3 bases respectively, with 8 bases between them. The CDR3 spans 14 residues. Germline V CDR1 and CDR2: SGHRS, YFSETQ. The CDR3 sequence is CASSLERVTDTQYF. The CDR3 DNA sequence: TGCGCCAGCAGCTTGGAGCGAGTGACAGATACGCAGTATTTT.

J is TRBJ2-7 and V is TRBV6-5; no clear D gene. Germline assignment: CDR1 MNHEY and CDR2 SVGAGI. The ends were cut back, 5 bases at V and 7 bases at J, with 15 bases in the middle. The CDR3 contains 13 residues. The CDR3 sequence is CASSQVSRSEQYF. CDR3 sequence (DNA): TGTGCCAGCAGTCAGGTGTCCCGCTCTGAGCAGTACTTC.

The chain employs TRBV4-2 and TRBJ2-3; 9 nucleotides agree with TRBD2. The CDR3 loop spans 15 amino acids. After removal of 1 base from V and 5 bases from J, the junction contained 4 bases not matched to a gene. The V gene's germline CDR1 is LGHNA and CDR2 YNFKEQ. The CDR3 here is CASSQVAGGLDTQYF. The CDR3, as DNA: TGTGCCAGCAGCCAAGTCGCGGGGGGGTTAGATACGCAGTATTTT.

The chain links TRBV6-1 to TRBJ1-4, with TRBD1 matching over 8 bases. In germline, CDR1 is MNHNS, CDR2 SASEGT. This CDR3 spans 12 amino acids. V gave up 6 bases and J gave up 7 bases; unmatched junction bases: 1. The CDR3 coding sequence is TGTGCCAGCAGACAGGGGGTTGAAAAACTGTTTTTT. Protein: CASRQGVEKLFF.

The chain carries TRBV7-8 and TRBJ2-4; possibly TRBD1 for D (6 bases). V was pared by 2 bases and J by 0 bases, with 14 bases between. The CDR3 is 17 residues long. CDR1 is SGHVS and CDR2 is FQNEAQ in the germline V gene. The CDR3 DNA reads as TGTGCCAGCAGCTTAAACCCCCAGGGGTTAGCCAAAAACATTCAGTACTTC. Translating gives CASSLNPQGLAKNIQYF.

The gene calls are TRBV2 and TRBJ2-5, with TRBD2 matching 11 bases. Germline-derived CDR1 and CDR2 are SNHLY and FYNNEI. The length of the CDR3 is 15 residues. V dropped 5 bases and J dropped 1; count of bases not matched to a gene: 3. The CDR3 region is CASSYSGGAQETQYF. The CDR3 DNA reads as TGTGCCAGCAGTTATAGCGGGGGGGCCCAAGAGACCCAGTACTTC.

In DNA, the CDR3 is TGTGCCAGCAGCTTTTTGGAGTACAGGGGTGGTACTGAAGCTTTCTTT. This codes for CASSFLEYRGGTEAFF. The rearrangement uses TRBV11-2 and TRBJ1-1, with 7 bases lining up with TRBD1. Germline V CDR1 and CDR2: SGHAT, FQNNGV. This CDR3 spans 16 amino acids. V shed 3 bases, J shed 5 bases, and the junction held 12 bases outside the gene matches.

The chain employs TRBV11-2 and TRBJ2-1; a weak D match, TRBD1 (6 bases). Per the germline V gene, CDR1 is SGHAT and CDR2 is FQNNGV. This CDR3 region has 14 residues. Trimming pared 0 bases from V and 7 bases from J, leaving 10 bases between. CDR3 region: CASSLDIGQNEQFF. The CDR3 DNA reads as TGTGCCAGCAGCTTAGATATAGGACAGAATGAGCAGTTCTTC.

The gene calls are TRBV2 and TRBJ2-5; 10 bases fit TRBD2. Germline loops: CDR1 SNHLY, CDR2 FYNNEI. The CDR3 totals 15 residues. V shed 6 bases, J shed 7 bases, and the junction held 11 bases outside the gene matches. CDR3 coding DNA: TGTGCCAGCAGCGTCGGGACTAGCGACCAGGGGACCCAGTACTTC. Amino acid sequence: CASSVGTSDQGTQYF.

The chain combines TRBV11-2 with TRBJ2-1, with TRBD2 matching 10 bases. Per germline, CDR1 SGHAT and CDR2 FQNNGV. The CDR3 has 16 residues. With 1 base clipped from V and 9 bases from J, the junction kept 9 bases outside the gene matches. The chain's CDR3 is CASSLVTRGLAAEQFF. CDR3 coding DNA: TGTGCCAGCAGCTTAGTGACCCGAGGACTAGCGGCTGAGCAGTTCTTC.

The chain carries TRBV29-1 and TRBJ2-7; maybe TRBD2 (5 bases). CDR3 length: 12 residues. Germline values: CDR1 SQVTM, CDR2 ANQGSEA. V was shortened by 7 bases and J by 1 base, with 11 bases between the two germline ends. This chain's CDR3 is CSARGLSYEQYF. The CDR3 region has the DNA TGCAGCGCTCGGGGTCTATCCTACGAGCAGTACTTC.

The gene calls are TRBV27 and TRBJ2-5, with 7 bases fitting TRBD1. The CDR3 is 13 amino acids. The J segment lost 5 bases and the V segment lost 3 bases, leaving 3 bases of the junction unmatched. Per the germline V gene, CDR1 is MNHEY and CDR2 is SMNVEV (reference sequence). The CDR3 loop reads CASSFYRGETQYF. The CDR3 coding sequence is TGTGCCAGCAGTTTTTACAGGGGTGAGACCCAGTACTTC.